The rows below give T cell receptor beta chains drawn from one sample of a study of T cell responses to AZD1222 COVID-19 vaccine. Using immunoSEQ multiplex PCR, the repertoire was profiled, and TCRdb retains in-frame clones only, with some absent. The data show tens of thousands of clones, 90% to 95% seen once. The source was peripheral blood, collected on day 0 of MenACWY control vaccination. Source of these receptors: an adult in good health. Both conserved end residues are trimmed from each CDR3.

j_gene	len	v_gene	CDR3aa
TRBJ1-1	12	TRBV5-1	ASSFRTMNTEAF
TRBJ2-1	15	TRBV7-8	ASSLANAIELYNEQF
TRBJ1-5	13	TRBV19	ASSIGDRGLQPQH
TRBJ1-6	14	TRBV3-1/TRBV3-2	ASSPRDRIQNSPLH
TRBJ2-7	13	TRBV10-1	ASSEQRTSYYEQY
TRBJ1-3	13	TRBV11-3	ASSEQGGSGNTIY
TRBJ2-7	14	TRBV6-2/TRBV6-3	ASSTLDLKMTYEQY
TRBJ2-5	12	TRBV28	ASSTRVGSETQY
TRBJ2-1	13	TRBV5-1	ASSSQGPFYNEQF
TRBJ2-2	14	TRBV15	ATSRETGPLAGELF
TRBJ1-6	12	TRBV5-4	ASSTGTENSPLH
TRBJ1-5	11	TRBV10-3	ASCGQLNQPQH
TRBJ1-5	12	TRBV2	ASSEGDTDQPQH
TRBJ1-5	13	TRBV15	ATSRGHSSNQPQH
TRBJ2-1	10	TRBV2	ASSGLVSEQF
TRBJ2-3	13	TRBV3-1/TRBV3-2	ASSQATGFTDTQY
TRBJ2-5	9	TRBV29-1	SVLRGEGQY
TRBJ1-5	11	TRBV28	ASSFPQGLPQH
TRBJ2-1	12	TRBV5-6	ASSPFTGAHEQF
TRBJ2-6	16	TRBV9	ASSVGGQLQPGANVLT
TRBJ2-7	14	TRBV6-5	ASSYSLSSLSYEQY
TRBJ1-2	12	TRBV24-1	ATSEGGGPYGYT
TRBJ1-2	10	TRBV28	ASRDPSHGYT
TRBJ2-1	15	TRBV24-1	ATSDSVGGGIYNEQF
TRBJ2-1	13	TRBV5-1	ASSPPRIAGDEQF
TRBJ2-7	12	TRBV18	ASSPGTSGRELN
TRBJ2-1	13	TRBV9	ASSKASGSYNEQF
TRBJ1-2	11	TRBV10-3	AVQGANHYGYT
TRBJ2-6	12	TRBV3-1/TRBV3-2	ASSLQVGANVLT
TRBJ1-6	13	TRBV28	ASSFPGALGSPLH
TRBJ1-4	14	TRBV5-6	ASSIQGPTTNEKLF
TRBJ2-3	12	TRBV5-1	ASSSGTGTDTQY
TRBJ1-1	11	TRBV9	ASSVYNGAEAF
TRBJ1-3	10	TRBV24-1	ATSESGNTIY
TRBJ1-6	15	TRBV24-1	ATSASGQGDYNSPLH
TRBJ2-1	10	TRBV18	ASSLDRGRVF
TRBJ1-5	12	TRBV19	ASSSRGGYQPQH
TRBJ1-1	11	TRBV5-1	ASRYATNTEAF
TRBJ2-1	13	TRBV5-1	ASSLFSSLYNEQF
TRBJ2-7	11	TRBV19	ASGSPFGVEQY
TRBJ1-1	11	TRBV19	ASTPRGRTEAF
TRBJ2-7	12	TRBV11-2	ASSYNSGSGEQY
TRBJ2-7	16	TRBV18	ASSPLRTGLAGSYEQY
TRBJ1-2	11	TRBV12-3/TRBV12-4	ASSFTGNYGYT
TRBJ2-1	11	TRBV10-1	ASGRQGWNEQF
TRBJ2-5	13	TRBV5-1	ASSLRQGAGETQY